This TCR beta chain is from a study of shared clonotypes between healthy human individuals. Here immunoSEQ multiplex PCR was the method, and the copy in TCRdb shows in-frame clones only, minus some. The sample lists 950,000 to 1,300,000 clones; around 75% were seen once. This clone was seen a single time. This receptor was identified in a man between 18 and 35 years old in good health. The sequencing sample was made of memory CD4+ T cells sorted from blood. The sample's subset: CD45RA-negative fraction.

The CDR3: CASRSLLRGRDTQYF. The CDR3 nucleotides read TGTGCCAGCAGGTCTCTCTTAAGGGGCCGAGATACGCAGTATTTT. The chain employs TRBV21-1 and TRBJ2-3; the table's D call, TRBD1, was not checked against the DNA. TRBV21-1 is a pseudogene segment. The CDR3 totals 15 residues.